The 11 T cell receptor beta chains reported below all come from one sample, sequenced in a study of blood T cell repertoires in COVID-19. Sequencing used immunoSEQ multiplex PCR; TCRdb keeps in-frame clones, though not all of them. The sample has just over 300,000 clones, around 89% seen once. Sequenced: PBMCs or T cells enriched from blood (not recorded which). Every receptor here comes from a woman aged 40 to 50 who had recovered from COVID-19.

V usage is TRBV18 and J usage is TRBJ2-2; TRBD1 is a possible D gene (6 bases). Germline CDR1 KGHSH, CDR2 LQKENI. V was cut by 0 bases and J by 2 bases, with 7 bases left in between. The CDR3 is 15 amino acids. The CDR3 sequence: CASSPPDRNTGELFF. The CDR3 DNA sequence: TGTGCCAGCTCACCACCGGACAGAAACACCGGGGAGCTGTTTTTT.

This rearrangement joins TRBV18 to TRBJ1-1, with D possibly being TRBD1 (5 bases). CDR1 is KGHSH, CDR2 LQKENI, per germline. The CDR3 runs 16 residues. The V end lost 3 bases, the J end lost 2 bases, and 16 bases lay between the germline ends. The CDR3 here is CASSPQGTVTNTEAFF. The CDR3 region has the DNA TGTGCCAGCTCACCTCAGGGTACGGTCACAAACACTGAAGCTTTCTTT.

The rearrangement joins TRBV24-1 to TRBJ1-1; D ambiguous. Per the germline V gene, CDR1 is KGHDR and CDR2 is SFDVKD. This CDR3 is built from 10 residues. V gave up 8 bases and J gave up 11 bases, with 11 bases separating them. The chain's CDR3 is CATTKIGAFF. Here the CDR3 DNA reads TGTGCCACCACCAAAATTGGCGCTTTCTTT.

This rearrangement joins TRBV27 to TRBJ2-1; tentatively, D is TRBD1 (6 bases). Germline V CDR1 and CDR2: MNHEY, SMNVEV (reference sequence). There are 16 residues in the CDR3. V was pared by 7 bases and J by 9 bases, with 25 bases between. In DNA, the CDR3 is TGTGCCAGCAATCCCGCAGGGGCCCAAAGAGTAGTTGAGCAGTTCTTC. Amino acids: CASNPAGAQRVVEQFF.

The chain has TRBV11-2 and TRBJ1-1; D is uncertain. The CDR3 is made up of 16 amino acids. Germline CDR1 is SGHAT and CDR2 is FQNNGV. Deletions cut 4 bases from V and 5 bases from J, with 20 bases between. The CDR3 region is CASSSRHGLGGTEAFF. The CDR3 nucleotides read TGTGCCAGCAGCTCTCGGCATGGGCTAGGAGGGACTGAAGCTTTCTTT. Using reference TRBV11-2 and TRBJ1-1 for the parts outside the CDR3, the full variable domain is EAGVAQSPRYKIIEKRQSVAFWCNPISGHATLYWYQQILGQGPKLLIQFQNNGVVDDSQLPKDRFSAERLKGVDSTLKIQPAKLEDSAVYLCASSSRHGLGGTEAFFGQGTRLTVV.

This clone was seen more than once but under ten times. This chain joins TRBV4-1 and TRBJ2-5; no reliable D call. The length of the CDR3 is 14 residues. The germline gives CDR1 MGHRA, CDR2 YSYEKL. V was pared by 4 bases and J by 2 bases, with 11 bases between. The CDR3 region has the DNA TGCGCCAGCAGCCTTCTAGGAGAACAAGAGACCCAGTACTTC. Its translation: CASSLLGEQETQYF.

The sample holds one count of this clone. This chain joins TRBV10-3 and TRBJ1-4; D is possibly TRBD1 (6 bases). Per the germline V gene, CDR1 is ENHRY and CDR2 is SYGVKD. The V and J ends lost 10 bases and 8 bases respectively, with 17 bases between them. The CDR3 is 13 residues long. CDR3 in DNA: TGTGCCACCCGGGGGGGCACGGGGGAAAAACTGTTTTTT. Translation gives CATRGGTGEKLFF.

The DNA of the CDR3 is TGTGCCAGCAGTCTAGACAGGGGAGGGTATCAGCCCCAGCATTTT. Its translation: CASSLDRGGYQPQHF. The chain links TRBV6-5 to TRBJ1-5; 8 bases line up with TRBD1. This CDR3 has 15 amino acids. Germline trimming cut 5 bases from V and 5 bases from J; bases unmatched to any gene: 8. Germline CDR1 and CDR2: MNHEY and SVGAGI.

This chain links TRBV29-1 with TRBJ2-5; the D gene is possibly TRBD1 (5 bases). The germline V gene encodes CDR1 SQVTM and CDR2 ANQGSEA. V lost 4 bases and J lost 2, with 11 bases in between. CDR3 length: 13 amino acids. In DNA, the CDR3 is TGCAGCGTTGGACAGAACCCTCAAGAGACCCAGTACTTC. Translating it yields CSVGQNPQETQYF.

V is TRBV6-5 and J is TRBJ2-7; 7 bases match TRBD1. The ends lost 7 bases at V and 2 bases at J; junction bases unmatched: 5. In germline, CDR1 is MNHEY, CDR2 SVGAGI. CDR3 size: 13 residues. CDR3 DNA: TGTGCCAGCAAAGCGACAGGGCCCTACGAGCAGTACTTC. As protein: CASKATGPYEQYF.

The V and J genes are TRBV7-9 and TRBJ2-7; 10 nucleotides align to TRBD2. The CDR3 runs to 14 residues. Germline V gene lookup returns CDR1 SEHNR and CDR2 FQNEAQ (reference sequence). Unmatched junction bases numbered 13, after V lost 5 bases and J lost 12 bases. As DNA, the CDR3 is TGTGCCAGCAGCCAGAATGAGGAGCGGGGGGGTTGGTACTTC. This sequence encodes CASSQNEERGGWYF. Full variable domain (rest looked up from reference TRBV7-9 and TRBJ2-7): DTGVSQNPRHKITKRGQNVTFRCDPISEHNRLYWYRQTLGQGPEFLTYFQNEAQLEKSRLLSDRFSAERPKGSFSTLEIQRTEQGDSAMYLCASSQNEERGGWYFGPGTRLTVT.